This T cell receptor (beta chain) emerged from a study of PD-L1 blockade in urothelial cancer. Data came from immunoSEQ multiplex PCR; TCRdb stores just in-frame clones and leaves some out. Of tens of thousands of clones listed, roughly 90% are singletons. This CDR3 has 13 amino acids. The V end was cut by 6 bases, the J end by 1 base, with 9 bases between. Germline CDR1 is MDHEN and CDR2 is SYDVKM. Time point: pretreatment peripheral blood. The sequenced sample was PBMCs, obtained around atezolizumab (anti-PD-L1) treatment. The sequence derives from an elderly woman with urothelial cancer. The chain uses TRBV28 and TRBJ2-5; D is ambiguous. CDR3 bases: TGTGCCAGCAGGCTAAGCCGCCAAGAGACCCAGTACTTC. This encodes CASRLSRQETQYF.